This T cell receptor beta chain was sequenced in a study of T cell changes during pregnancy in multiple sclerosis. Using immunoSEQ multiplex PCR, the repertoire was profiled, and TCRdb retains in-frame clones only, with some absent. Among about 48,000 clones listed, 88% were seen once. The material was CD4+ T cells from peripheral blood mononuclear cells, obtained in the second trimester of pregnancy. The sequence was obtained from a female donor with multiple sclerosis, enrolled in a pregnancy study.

This CDR3 reads CASSLMGGGPMGEQYF. The CDR3 DNA reads TGTGCCAGCAGCTTAATGGGGGGAGGGCCGATGGGGGAGCAGTACTTC. The chain couples TRBV11-2 to TRBJ2-7; TRBD2 agrees at 7 bases. This CDR3 region has 16 residues. V lost 2 bases to trimming and J lost 7 bases; unmatched junction nucleotides: 14. The germline V gene encodes CDR1 SGHAT and CDR2 FQNNGV. The full variable domain, in which reference TRBV11-2 and TRBJ2-7 provide the parts outside the CDR3, is EAGVAQSPRYKIIEKRQSVAFWCNPISGHATLYWYQQILGQGPKLLIQFQNNGVVDDSQLPKDRFSAERLKGVDSTLKIQPAKLEDSAVYLCASSLMGGGPMGEQYFGPGTRLTVT.